The 18 T cell receptor beta chains below come from one sample, sequenced in a study of blood T cell repertoires in COVID-19 (TCRdb year 2020). Receptors were amplified or captured by the immunoSEQ multiplex PCR assay. Entries here come from immuneACCESS through TCRdb and include only in-frame sequences with V and J called. Some clones fail to appear in such tables; in the studies checked, an unresolved V gene covers under half of the shortfall, and the cause of the remainder is unknown. This sample holds roughly 59,000 clones; more than 75% were observed only once. The leading ten clones occupy around 12% of the sample. Sequencing was performed on peripheral blood. The receptors originated from a man aged 80 or over with acute or convalescent COVID-19.

The rearrangement joins TRBV10-1 to TRBJ2-3; 9 nucleotides agree with TRBD2. V lost 4 bases, J lost 2 bases, and 4 bases stayed unmatched. CDR1 and CDR2 (germline): WNHNN, SYGVQD (reference sequence). The CDR3 runs 15 residues. Here the CDR3 reads CASSVERGDTDTQYF. The CDR3 DNA sequence: TGCGCCAGCAGTGTGGAGCGGGGGGACACAGATACGCAGTATTTT.

This chain connects TRBV5-1 to TRBJ2-3; 12 bases are shared with TRBD2. CDR1 SGHRS and CDR2 YFSETQ come from the germline V gene. V dropped 0 bases and J dropped 7; count of bases not matched to a gene: 9. There are 17 residues in the CDR3. The CDR3 region is CASSLGSSGGALNTQYF. CDR3 bases: TGCGCCAGCAGCTTGGGTTCTAGCGGGGGGGCTCTTAATACGCAGTATTTT.

This chain joins TRBV5-1 and TRBJ2-1; 8 bases match TRBD2. This CDR3 has 17 residues. Germline CDR1 SGHRS, CDR2 YFSETQ. The junction had 9 bases not matched to a gene; V was cut back by 4 bases and J by 0 bases. The CDR3 DNA is TGCGCCAGCAGCCCACCTACCGGGACTAGCTCCTACAATGAGCAGTTCTTC. This sequence encodes CASSPPTGTSSYNEQFF.

V and J are TRBV30 and TRBJ2-7; TRBD1 is a possible D gene (5 bases). The germline gives CDR1 GTSNPN, CDR2 SVGIG (reference sequence). The CDR3 is made up of 13 amino acids. Trimming stripped 5 bases from V and 0 bases from J, with 11 bases between. The CDR3 region is CAWVSQGSYEQYF. CDR3 in DNA: TGTGCCTGGGTATCTCAGGGCTCCTACGAGCAGTACTTC.

The V and J genes are TRBV19 and TRBJ1-4, with D possibly matching TRBD1 (6 bases). The length of the CDR3 is 15 residues. V dropped 5 bases and J dropped 10 bases, with 20 bases sitting between them. CDR1 and CDR2 (germline): LNHDA, SQIVND (reference sequence). The chain's CDR3 is CASSSGGGEPGKLFF. The CDR3, as DNA: TGTGCCAGTAGTTCCGGGGGGGGCGAGCCGGGAAAACTGTTTTTT.

The chain combines TRBV2 with TRBJ2-4; perhaps TRBD2 as D (5 bases). CDR3 size: 13 residues. V gave up 10 bases and J gave up 1 base, with 11 bases separating them. The V gene's germline CDR1 is SNHLY and CDR2 FYNNEI. This CDR3 reads CATSSGAKNIQYF. CDR3 sequence (DNA): TGTGCCACCTCATCGGGGGCCAAAAACATTCAGTACTTC.

The chain joins TRBV5-8 to TRBJ1-2; D is unclear. Germline V CDR1 and CDR2: SGHTS, YDEGEE. The CDR3 sequence is 14 residues long. Trimming cost V 0 bases and J 2 bases, with 8 bases left between them. The CDR3 is CASSLGIRNYGYTF. The CDR3 bases are TGTGCCAGCAGCTTGGGGATCAGGAACTATGGCTACACCTTC.

The chain is built from TRBV6-1 and TRBJ1-6; D possibly corresponds to TRBD1 (5 bases). V lost 2 bases and J 10 bases, leaving 24 bases between the germline ends. CDR1 MNHNS and CDR2 SASEGT come from the germline V gene. The CDR3 totals 18 residues. CDR3: CASSESYTGLGKLSPLHF. The CDR3 DNA reads TGTGCCAGCAGTGAATCTTACACAGGCCTAGGAAAATTATCACCCCTCCACTTT.

This clone was observed once. This chain joins TRBV6-5 and TRBJ2-7; 8 bases fit TRBD2. The CDR3 covers 16 residues. V was pared by 0 bases and J by 2 bases, with 6 bases of the junction left unmatched. The V gene's germline CDR1 is MNHEY and CDR2 SVGAGI. CDR3 DNA: TGTGCCAGCAGTTACTCTTCGGCGGGGGGAACCTACGAGCAGTACTTC. The encoded protein is CASSYSSAGGTYEQYF.

V and J are TRBV7-8 and TRBJ2-2; weak D call: TRBD1 (5 bases). Trimming removed 5 bases from V and 6 bases from J, with 10 bases in between. There are 13 residues in the CDR3. Germline V gives CDR1 SGHVS, CDR2 FQNEAQ. In DNA form, the CDR3 reads TGTGCCAGCAGCACCAGGGTATCCGGGGAGCTGTTTTTT. It specifies CASSTRVSGELFF.

This clone was detected only a few times. The chain links TRBV3-1 (or the pseudogene TRBV3-2) to TRBJ1-2, with 9 bases matching TRBD1. The CDR3 consists of 17 residues. The J segment lost 7 bases and the V segment lost 5 bases, leaving 17 bases of the junction unmatched. Germline V gene lookup returns CDR1 LGHDT and CDR2 YNNKEL (reference sequence). CDR3 sequence (DNA): TGTGCCAGCAGCGAAAATTCTAAGACAGGGGGAAGGTTTGGCTACACCTTC. It encodes CASSENSKTGGRFGYTF.

V is TRBV19 and J is TRBJ1-4; 7 positions match TRBD1. V trimming: 5 bases; J trimming: 3 bases; junction bases outside the gene matches: 3. The germline gives CDR1 LNHDA, CDR2 SQIVND (reference sequence). The CDR3 length is 14 residues. CDR3: CASSEQGSNEKLFF. DNA of the CDR3: TGTGCCAGTAGTGAACAGGGGTCTAATGAAAAACTGTTTTTT.

V and J are TRBV7-6 and TRBJ2-1; 7 nucleotides align to TRBD1. This CDR3 comprises 16 residues. Trimming cost V 2 bases and J 0 bases; bases outside gene matches: 4. Germline V gene sequence: CDR1 SGHVS, CDR2 FNYEAQ. Here the CDR3 reads CASSLPTGASYNEQFF. The CDR3 DNA reads TGTGCCAGCAGCTTACCTACAGGGGCCTCCTACAATGAGCAGTTCTTC.

The chain combines TRBV12-5 with TRBJ2-3, with TRBD2 matching 8 bases. The trim removed 5 bases at V and 2 bases at J, leaving 9 bases unmatched. CDR3 size: 16 residues. Germline V lookup: CDR1 LGHNT, CDR2 FRNRAP. Here the CDR3 DNA reads TGTGCTAGTGGTGCTAGCGGGCGCTCCTCCACAGATACGCAGTATTTT. Translation: CASGASGRSSTDTQYF.

In its sample, this clone was seen a few times. The chain has TRBV9 and TRBJ2-2; D unresolved. V gave up 3 bases and J gave up 2 bases, with 2 bases separating them. Germline values: CDR1 SGDLS, CDR2 YYNGEE. CDR3 length: 12 amino acids. The CDR3 sequence is CASSANTGELFF. CDR3 bases: TGTGCCAGCAGCGCAAACACCGGGGAGCTGTTTTTT.

V and J are TRBV6-5 and TRBJ1-2; no definite D call. Germline CDR1 and CDR2: MNHEY and SVGAGI. Trimming cost V 0 bases and J 4 bases, with 12 bases left between them. This CDR3 has 15 amino acids. CDR3 DNA sequence: TGTGCCAGCAGTTACTCGGTTAGCGTCGGCTATGGCTACACCTTC. Its translation is CASSYSVSVGYGYTF.

V usage is TRBV2 and J usage is TRBJ2-7; 8 bases align to TRBD1. The germline V gene has CDR1 SNHLY and CDR2 FYNNEI. The length of the CDR3 is 14 residues. J was trimmed by 3 bases and V by 8 bases; bases with no gene match: 9. CDR3 loop: CASEETGAIYEQYF. CDR3 coding DNA: TGTGCCAGCGAGGAGACAGGGGCAATCTACGAGCAGTACTTC.

This clone was seen more than once but under ten times. The chain uses TRBV27 and TRBJ1-2; the D gene is possibly TRBD1 (6 bases). Germline CDR1 reads MNHEY; CDR2 reads SMNVEV (reference sequence). Deletions cut 6 bases from V and 3 bases from J, with 11 bases between. CDR3 size: 13 residues. DNA of the CDR3: TGTGCCAGCAGCCGGGACACGTACTATGGCTACACCTTC. Protein product: CASSRDTYYGYTF.